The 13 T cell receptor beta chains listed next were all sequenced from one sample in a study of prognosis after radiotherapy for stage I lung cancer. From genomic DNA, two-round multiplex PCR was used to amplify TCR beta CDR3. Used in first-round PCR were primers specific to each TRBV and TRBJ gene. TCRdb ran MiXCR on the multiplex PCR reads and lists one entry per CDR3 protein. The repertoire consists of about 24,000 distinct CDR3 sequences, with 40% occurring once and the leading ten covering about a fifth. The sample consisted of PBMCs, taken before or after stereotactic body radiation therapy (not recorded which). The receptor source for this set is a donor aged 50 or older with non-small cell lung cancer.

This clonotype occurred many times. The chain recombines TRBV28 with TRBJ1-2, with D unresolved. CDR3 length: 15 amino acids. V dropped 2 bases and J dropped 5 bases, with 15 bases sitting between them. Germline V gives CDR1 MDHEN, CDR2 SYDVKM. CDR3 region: CASSLKRPNLYGYTF. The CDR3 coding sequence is TGTGCCAGCAGTTTAAAGCGGCCCAATCTTTATGGCTACACCTTC.

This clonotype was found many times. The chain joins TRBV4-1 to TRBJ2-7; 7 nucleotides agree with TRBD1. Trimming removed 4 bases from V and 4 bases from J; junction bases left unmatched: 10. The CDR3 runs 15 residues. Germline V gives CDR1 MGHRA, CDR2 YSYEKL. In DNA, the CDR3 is TGCGCCAGCAGCCCTCGGACAGGATCGTTTTACGAGCAGTACTTC. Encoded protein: CASSPRTGSFYEQYF.

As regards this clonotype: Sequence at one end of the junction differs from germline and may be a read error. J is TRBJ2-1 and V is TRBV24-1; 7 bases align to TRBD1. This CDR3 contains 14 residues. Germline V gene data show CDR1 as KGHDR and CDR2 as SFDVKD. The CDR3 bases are TGTTCCACCAGTGATACTAGACAGGGTGATGAGCAGTTCTTC. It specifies CSTSDTRQGDEQFF.

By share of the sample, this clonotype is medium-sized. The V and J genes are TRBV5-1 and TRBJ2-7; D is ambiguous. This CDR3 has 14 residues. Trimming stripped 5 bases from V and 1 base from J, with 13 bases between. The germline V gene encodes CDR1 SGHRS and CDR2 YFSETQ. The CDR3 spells CASSGVGRSYEQYF. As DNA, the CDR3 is TGCGCCAGCAGTGGTGTCGGGCGATCCTACGAGCAGTACTTC.

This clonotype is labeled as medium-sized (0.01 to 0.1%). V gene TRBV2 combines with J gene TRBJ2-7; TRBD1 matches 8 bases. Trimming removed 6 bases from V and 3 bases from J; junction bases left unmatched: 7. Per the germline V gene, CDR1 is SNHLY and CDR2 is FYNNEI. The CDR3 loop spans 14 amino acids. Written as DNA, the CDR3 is TGTGCCAGCAGCGGGACAGGCCACCTCTACGAGCAGTACTTC. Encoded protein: CASSGTGHLYEQYF. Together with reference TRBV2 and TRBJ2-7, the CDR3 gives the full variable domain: EPEVTQTPSHQVTQMGQEVILRCVPISNHLYFYWYRQILGQKVEFLVSFYNNEISEKSEIFDDQFSVERPDGSNFTLKIRSTKLEDSAMYFCASSGTGHLYEQYFGPGTRLTVT.

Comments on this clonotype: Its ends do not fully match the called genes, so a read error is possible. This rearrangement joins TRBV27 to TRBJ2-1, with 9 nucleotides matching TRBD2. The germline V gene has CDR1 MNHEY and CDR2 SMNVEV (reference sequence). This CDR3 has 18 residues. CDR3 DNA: TGTGCCAGCAGTTTATCGGGGCTAGCGGGACACAAAGGAAATGGGCAGTTCTTC. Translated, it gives CASSLSGLAGHKGNGQFF.

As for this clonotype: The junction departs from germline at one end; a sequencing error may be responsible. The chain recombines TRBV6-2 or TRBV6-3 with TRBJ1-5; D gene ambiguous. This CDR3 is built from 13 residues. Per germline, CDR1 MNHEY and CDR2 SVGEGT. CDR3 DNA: TGTGCCAGCAGTTCCCCTGAGGAAAACCCCTCTCGTTTT. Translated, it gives CASSSPEENPSRF.

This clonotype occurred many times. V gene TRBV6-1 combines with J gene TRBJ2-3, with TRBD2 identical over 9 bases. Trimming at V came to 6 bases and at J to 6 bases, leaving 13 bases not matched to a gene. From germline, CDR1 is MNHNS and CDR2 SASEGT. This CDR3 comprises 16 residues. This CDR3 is CASSSSRAGGRDTQYF. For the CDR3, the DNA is TGTGCCAGCAGCTCCAGTCGGGCGGGAGGGCGGGATACGCAGTATTTT.

CDR3 in DNA: TGTGCCAGCAGTGAATCGGACAGGAATCAGCCCCAGCATTTT. Residues: CASSESDRNQPQHF. The chain links TRBV6-2 or TRBV6-3 to TRBJ1-5, with 7 positions matching TRBD1. This CDR3 has 14 amino acids. Trimming removed 5 bases from V and 4 bases from J; junction bases left unmatched: 5. From germline, CDR1 is MNHEY and CDR2 SVGEGT.

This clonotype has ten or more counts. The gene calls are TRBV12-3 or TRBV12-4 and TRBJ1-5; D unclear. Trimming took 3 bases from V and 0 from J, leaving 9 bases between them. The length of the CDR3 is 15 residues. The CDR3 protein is CASSFTEYSNQPQHF. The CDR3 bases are TGTGCCAGCAGTTTTACGGAATATAGCAATCAGCCCCAGCATTTT.

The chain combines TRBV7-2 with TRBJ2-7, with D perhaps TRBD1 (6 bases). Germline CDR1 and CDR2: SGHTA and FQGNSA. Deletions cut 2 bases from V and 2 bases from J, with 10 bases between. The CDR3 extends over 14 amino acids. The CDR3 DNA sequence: TGTGCCAGCAGCTTACAAACAGGGACCTACGAGCAGTACGTC. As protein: CASSLQTGTYEQYV.

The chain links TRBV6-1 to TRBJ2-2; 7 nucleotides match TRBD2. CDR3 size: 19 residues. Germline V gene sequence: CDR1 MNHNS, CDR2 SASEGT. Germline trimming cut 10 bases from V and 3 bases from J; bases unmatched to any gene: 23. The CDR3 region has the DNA TGTGCCACCACAGGCTACGGGCGGGGGAGCCGCGCGTACACCGGGGAGCTGTTTTTT. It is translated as CATTGYGRGSRAYTGELFF.

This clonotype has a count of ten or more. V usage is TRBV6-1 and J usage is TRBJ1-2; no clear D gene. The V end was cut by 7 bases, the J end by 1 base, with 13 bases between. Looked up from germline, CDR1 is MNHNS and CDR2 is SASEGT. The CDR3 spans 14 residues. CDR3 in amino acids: CASTQAFFNYGYTF. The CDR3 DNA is TGTGCCAGCACCCAGGCCTTTTTTAACTATGGCTACACCTTC.